This TCR beta chain emerged from a study of blood T cell repertoires in COVID-19. For the study at large: COVID-19 samples from acute and convalescent phases originated in the United States, Italy and Spain. PBMCs, B-cell-depleted T cells, or T cells were the source of the cDNA or gDNA that made up the material.

Germline V gene data show CDR1 as MNHEY and CDR2 as SVGEGT. The CDR3 has 12 residues. Unmatched junction bases numbered 9, after V lost 5 bases and J lost 14 bases. In the authors' workflow: It was from reference gene primer amplification that nucleated cell counts were estimated. Sequenced by immunoSEQ multiplex PCR; TCRdb stores in-frame clones only, minus some. V, J and clone size are those of that table, while D and trimming were read from the DNA. The table has 50,000 to 75,000 clones, around 76% seen once. This TCR was recovered from a woman older than 75 with acute or convalescent COVID-19. This chain connects TRBV6-2 or TRBV6-3 to TRBJ1-5; 7 bases agree with TRBD1. The sequenced sample consisted of peripheral blood. This chain's CDR3 is CASSQTTGTEHF. CDR3 nucleotide sequence: TGTGCCAGCAGTCAAACAACCGGGACAGAGCATTTT.